This T cell receptor beta chain was captured in a study of CD8+CD57+ T cells in acquired aplastic anemia. Study context: DNA recovered from sorted CD4+ and CD8+ cells had a mean of approximately 3.2 ug.

Comment on this clonotype: Its matching antigen is unknown.

Genomic DNA provided the template from which TCR beta VDJ and CDR3 profiles were obtained. TCRdb reanalysed the reads using MiXCR and keeps one entry per CDR3 protein. The table shows about 290,000 distinct CDR3 sequences, with 56% occurring only once. Previously, flow cytometry had revealed CD8+CD57+ cell expansion in the patients chosen for sequencing. General study results and limits: Researchers report that around 30 CD8+ CDR3 sequences appeared in both patients and controls.

The clonotype originates from a human donor with aplastic anemia. Material: sorted CD4+, CD8+, or CD8+CD57+ T cells (not recorded which) from PBMCs.

CDR3 loop: CATSLQQGSSYEQYF. The CDR3, as DNA: TGTGCCACCAGTCTACAACAGGGGAGCTCGTACGAGCAGTACTTC. The gene calls are TRBV15 and TRBJ2-7; TRBD1 matches 7 bases. The trim removed 6 bases at V and 4 bases at J, leaving 12 bases unmatched. Per germline, CDR1 LNHNV and CDR2 YYDKDF (reference sequence). The CDR3 loop spans 15 amino acids.